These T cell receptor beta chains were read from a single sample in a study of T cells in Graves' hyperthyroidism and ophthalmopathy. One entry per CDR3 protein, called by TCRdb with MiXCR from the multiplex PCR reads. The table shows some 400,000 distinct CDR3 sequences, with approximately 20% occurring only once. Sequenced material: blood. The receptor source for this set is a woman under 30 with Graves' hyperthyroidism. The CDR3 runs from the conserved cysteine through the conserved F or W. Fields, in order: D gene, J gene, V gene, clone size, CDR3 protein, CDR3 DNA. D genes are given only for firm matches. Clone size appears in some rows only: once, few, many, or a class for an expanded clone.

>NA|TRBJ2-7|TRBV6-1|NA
CASSQTEYEQYF
TGTGCCAGCAGCCAGACAGAGTACGAGCAGTACTTC
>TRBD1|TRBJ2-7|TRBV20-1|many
CSARRTGLSSYEQYF
TGCAGTGCTCGAAGGACAGGCCTAAGCTCCTACGAGCAGTACTTC
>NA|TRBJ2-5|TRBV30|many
CAWSPGETQYF
TGTGCCTGGAGTCCGGGGGAGACCCAGTACTTC
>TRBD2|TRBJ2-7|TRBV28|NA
CASSFSAGGSSYEQYF
TGTGCCAGCAGTTTCTCGGCGGGGGGAAGCTCCTACGAGCAGTACTTC
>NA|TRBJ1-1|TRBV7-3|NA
CASSLTGARGRTEAFF
TGTGCCAGCAGCTTAACGGGCGCCAGGGGAAGGACTGAAGCTTTCTTT
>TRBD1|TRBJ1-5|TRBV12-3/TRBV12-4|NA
CASSSLRQGARRGNQPQHF
TGTGCCAGCAGTTCCCTCCGACAGGGGGCTAGGCGGGGTAATCAGCCCCAGCATTTT
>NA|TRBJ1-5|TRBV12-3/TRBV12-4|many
CASRGWGGNQPQHF
TGTGCCAGCAGGGGATGGGGTGGCAATCAGCCCCAGCATTTT
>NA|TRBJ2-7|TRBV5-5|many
CASSFYTGYDEQYF
TGTGCCAGCAGCTTCTATACAGGGTACGACGAGCAGTACTTC
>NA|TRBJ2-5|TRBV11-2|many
CASSLTWGAAETQYF
TGTGCCAGCAGCCTTACTTGGGGGGCGGCCGAGACCCAGTACTTC
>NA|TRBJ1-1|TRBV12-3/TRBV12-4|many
CASSRSPNTEAFF
TGTGCCAGCAGTCGCAGCCCCAACACTGAAGCTTTCTTT